This TCR beta chain was recorded in a study of T cell responses to AZD1222 COVID-19 vaccine. Germline trimming cut 1 base from V and 2 bases from J; bases unmatched to any gene: 7. The CDR3 runs 16 residues. Germline CDR1 reads MGHRA; CDR2 reads YSYEKL. TCRdb keeps only in-frame clones here, not all; method: immunoSEQ multiplex PCR. The profile shows 90,000 to 110,000 clones, roughly nine tenths of them singletons. The sequencing used peripheral blood, collected on day 0 of AZD1222 vaccination. The gene calls are TRBV4-1 and TRBJ2-7; 8 nucleotides agree with TRBD2. The clonotype originates from an adult in good health. For the CDR3, the DNA is TGCGCCAGCAGCCAAGCCGGCGGGGGGAGAGCCTACGAGCAGTACTTC. This sequence encodes CASSQAGGGRAYEQYF.